These 30 T cell receptor beta chains originate from one sample sequenced in a study of blood T cell repertoires in COVID-19. Clones were read by immunoSEQ multiplex PCR, and TCRdb kept only the in-frame ones, dropping some. The sample records roughly 200,000 clones, about nine tenths being singletons. The sample was PBMCs or T cells enriched from blood (not recorded which). The receptors were sampled from a young man who had recovered from COVID-19.

The gene calls are TRBV6-2 or TRBV6-3 and TRBJ2-3; 13 bases map to TRBD2. Germline assignment: CDR1 MNHEY and CDR2 SVGEGT. The CDR3 is made up of 18 amino acids. Trimming cost V 1 base and J 5 bases; bases outside gene matches: 9. The DNA for the CDR3 is TGTGCCAGCAGTTACTATAGGACTAGCGGGAGATTCGGAGATACGCAGTATTTT. Translated: CASSYYRTSGRFGDTQYF.

V gene TRBV6-5 combines with J gene TRBJ2-2; tentatively, D is TRBD2 (5 bases). CDR1 and CDR2 (germline): MNHEY, SVGAGI. Trimming removed 7 bases at V and 6 bases at J, with 9 bases between. The CDR3 sequence is 12 residues long. The CDR3 region has the DNA TGTGCCAGCACGGGGTTCTCCGGGGAGCTGTTTTTT. It codes for CASTGFSGELFF.

The V gene is TRBV5-1, the J gene TRBJ1-2, with 9 positions matching TRBD1. This CDR3 has 16 residues. Germline-derived CDR1 and CDR2 are SGHRS and YFSETQ. The junction had 13 bases not matched to a gene; V was cut back by 3 bases and J by 7 bases. The CDR3 reads CASSSGTGWSPGGYTF. DNA of the CDR3: TGCGCCAGCAGCTCCGGGACAGGGTGGAGCCCAGGTGGCTACACCTTC.

The V and J genes are TRBV9 and TRBJ2-1; TRBD2 matches at 8 bases. V dropped 3 bases and J dropped 4; count of bases not matched to a gene: 6. This CDR3 spans 15 amino acids. The germline V gene encodes CDR1 SGDLS and CDR2 YYNGEE. The CDR3 protein is CASSAWTSPYNEQFF. The CDR3 DNA reads as TGTGCCAGCAGCGCCTGGACTAGCCCGTACAATGAGCAGTTCTTC. Full variable domain (rest looked up from reference TRBV9 and TRBJ2-1): DSGVTQTPKHLITATGQRVTLRCSPRSGDLSVYWYQQSLDQGLQFLIQYYNGEERAKGNILERFSAQQFPDLHSELNLSSLELGDSALYFCASSAWTSPYNEQFFGPGTRLTVL.

The V call is TRBV30, the J call TRBJ2-2; 7 positions agree with TRBD2. Losses at the gene ends were 3 bases for V and 2 bases for J; bases not matched to a gene: 3. Germline lookup yields CDR1 GTSNPN and CDR2 SVGIG (reference sequence). The length of the CDR3 is 14 residues. CDR3 in DNA: TGTGCCTGGAGCCGGGGACTAAACACCGGGGAGCTGTTTTTT. This gives the protein CAWSRGLNTGELFF.

The chain links TRBV19 to TRBJ1-1; weak D call: TRBD1 (6 bases). The germline V gene encodes CDR1 LNHDA and CDR2 SQIVND (reference sequence). There are 13 residues in the CDR3. The germline V and J ends were trimmed by 9 bases and 1 base, with 12 bases remaining between them. The chain's CDR3 is CASAGAKNTEAFF. CDR3 DNA sequence: TGTGCCAGCGCAGGGGCTAAGAACACTGAAGCTTTCTTT.

This clone was seen a single time. The DNA for the CDR3 is TGTGCCAGCAGTGAACAGGGATCGCAAGAGACCCAGTACTTC. Translation gives CASSEQGSQETQYF. This chain connects TRBV25-1 to TRBJ2-5, with D tentatively TRBD1 (5 bases). V lost 2 bases and J 2 bases, leaving 9 bases between the germline ends. The CDR3 runs to 14 residues. CDR1 MGHDK and CDR2 SYGVNS come from the germline V gene.

The V call is TRBV7-2, the J call TRBJ1-5; maybe TRBD1 (5 bases). Germline values: CDR1 SGHTA, CDR2 FQGNSA. V was pared by 2 bases and J by 0 bases, with 17 bases between. The CDR3 is 18 residues long. CDR3 bases: TGTGCCAGCAGCTTAAGGTCTGTCAGGGCTAATAGCAATCAGCCCCAGCATTTT. Protein sequence: CASSLRSVRANSNQPQHF.

This clone was observed once. The chain couples TRBV4-1 to TRBJ1-4; D is undetermined. V dropped 6 bases and J dropped 0 bases, with 8 bases sitting between them. The CDR3 is made up of 14 amino acids. CDR1 and CDR2 (germline): MGHRA, YSYEKL. The CDR3 DNA reads as TGCGCCAGCAGAAGCATCCCAACTAATGAAAAACTGTTTTTT. As protein: CASRSIPTNEKLFF.

This chain connects TRBV5-8 to TRBJ1-2; D gene unclear. This CDR3 contains 17 residues. Germline CDR1 reads SGHTS; CDR2 reads YDEGEE. The ends were cut back, 4 bases at V and 5 bases at J, with 24 bases in the middle. The CDR3 protein is CASSRPLFMGLGYGYTF. CDR3 nucleotides: TGTGCCAGCAGCCGTCCGTTATTTATGGGCCTCGGTTATGGCTACACCTTC.

The chain carries TRBV11-3 and TRBJ2-7; TRBD1 aligns across 7 bases. The V and J ends lost 3 bases and 6 bases, in that order; junction bases with no gene match: 5. Germline assignment: CDR1 SGHNT and CDR2 YENEEA. The CDR3 has 13 amino acids. In DNA form, the CDR3 reads TGTGCCAGCAGCTTCAGACAGGGTTCCGAGCAGTACTTC. As protein: CASSFRQGSEQYF. Drawing the rest from reference TRBV11-3 and TRBJ2-7, the complete variable domain is EAGVVQSPRYKIIEKKQPVAFWCNPISGHNTLYWYLQNLGQGPELLIRYENEEAVDDSQLPKDRFSAERLKGVDSTLKIQPAELGDSAVYLCASSFRQGSEQYFGPGTRLTVT.

The gene calls are TRBV7-9 and TRBJ2-1, with 8 bases aligning to TRBD2. This CDR3 comprises 18 residues. The germline gives CDR1 SEHNR, CDR2 FQNEAQ (reference sequence). The V gene end was trimmed by 0 bases and the J gene end by 4 bases; junction bases not matched to a gene: 11. CDR3 in DNA: TGTGCCAGCAGCTTAGCGCAGCGTAGCGGGGAAGGGTACAATGAGCAGTTCTTC. The encoded protein is CASSLAQRSGEGYNEQFF.

The genes are TRBV6-5 and TRBJ1-4; 9 nucleotides line up with TRBD1. V dropped 3 bases and J dropped 5; count of bases not matched to a gene: 7. In germline, CDR1 is MNHEY, CDR2 SVGAGI. This CDR3 contains 16 residues. The CDR3 here is CASSYAYRGLNEKLFF. The CDR3 DNA sequence: TGTGCCAGCAGTTATGCGTACAGGGGGCTCAATGAAAAACTGTTTTTT.

The chain has TRBV5-4 and TRBJ1-1; no reliable D call. V lost 2 bases and J 1 base, leaving 9 bases between the germline ends. The CDR3 is made up of 14 amino acids. The germline V gene encodes CDR1 SGHNT and CDR2 YYREEE (reference sequence). CDR3 protein: CASSFRRGNTEAFF. Here the CDR3 DNA reads TGTGCCAGCAGCTTTCGTCGGGGGAACACTGAAGCTTTCTTT.

This clone appeared a few times. The chain has TRBV6-5 and TRBJ2-7; tentatively, D is TRBD1 (5 bases). The V end lost 6 bases, the J end lost 7 bases, and 19 bases lay between the germline ends. Germline CDR1 is MNHEY and CDR2 is SVGAGI. This CDR3 is 14 amino acids long. The CDR3 region is CASRRTIGLQEQYF. CDR3 nucleotides: TGTGCCAGCAGAAGGACAATCGGCCTCCAGGAGCAGTACTTC.

The chain recombines TRBV9 with TRBJ2-3; 7 positions match TRBD2. The CDR3 length is 15 residues. Germline assignment: CDR1 SGDLS and CDR2 YYNGEE. The junction had 6 bases not matched to a gene; V was cut back by 5 bases and J by 0 bases. The CDR3 coding sequence is TGTGCCAGCAGGAATGACGGGGGGAGCACAGATACGCAGTATTTT. Its translation is CASRNDGGSTDTQYF.

The gene calls are TRBV24-1 and TRBJ1-1, with D unresolved. The V end lost 3 bases, the J end lost 2 bases, and 12 bases lay between the germline ends. The CDR3 is 15 residues long. Germline loops: CDR1 KGHDR, CDR2 SFDVKD. The CDR3: CATSDTRSGNTEAFF. The DNA of the CDR3 is TGTGCCACCAGTGATACCCGTTCGGGAAACACTGAAGCTTTCTTT.

This chain uses TRBV9 with TRBJ2-1; TRBD1 might be the D (6 bases). This CDR3 is 13 amino acids long. Trimming cost V 2 bases and J 8 bases, with 11 bases left between them. The germline V gene has CDR1 SGDLS and CDR2 YYNGEE. The CDR3 DNA sequence: TGTGCCAGCAGCGTTCCCAGGGGCGATGAGCAGTTCTTC. Amino acids: CASSVPRGDEQFF.

V gene TRBV30 combines with J gene TRBJ2-3; the D is unclear. Trimming shortened V by 3 bases and J by 5 bases, and 6 bases separated the two germline ends. Germline CDR1 is GTSNPN and CDR2 is SVGIG (reference sequence). This CDR3 spans 11 amino acids. CDR3 DNA sequence: TGTGCCTGGAGCCTAGGAGATACGCAGTATTTT. Residues: CAWSLGDTQYF.

The chain uses TRBV15 and TRBJ1-2; 8 bases are a match to TRBD1. Germline CDR1 and CDR2: LNHNV and YYDKDF (reference sequence). The CDR3 has 13 residues. J gave up 13 bases and V 1 base, and 8 bases lay outside the gene matches. The CDR3 sequence: CATSRARTGRITF. The CDR3 DNA follows: TGTGCCACCAGCAGAGCCCGGACAGGGCGAATCACCTTC.

The chain links TRBV30 to TRBJ2-7, with 7 bases lining up with TRBD2. The V gene's germline CDR1 is GTSNPN and CDR2 SVGIG (reference sequence). Trimming took 4 bases from V and 1 from J; bases not matched to a gene: 1. This CDR3 contains 12 residues. CDR3 protein: CAWTSGSYEQYF. The CDR3 nucleotides are TGTGCCTGGACTAGCGGATCCTACGAGCAGTACTTC.

The chain joins TRBV11-1 to TRBJ2-1, with D possibly being TRBD2 (5 bases). There are 14 residues in the CDR3. CDR1 and CDR2 from the germline V gene are SGHAT and FQDESV (reference sequence). V was pared by 2 bases and J by 4 bases, with 9 bases between. CDR3 sequence: CASSLRTAYNEQFF. The CDR3 region has the DNA TGTGCCAGCAGCTTACGGACTGCTTACAATGAGCAGTTCTTC.

The V and J genes are TRBV9 and TRBJ1-2; D gene uncertain. CDR3 length: 15 residues. CDR1 SGDLS and CDR2 YYNGEE come from the germline V gene. V was cut by 5 bases and J by 4 bases, with 18 bases left in between. This CDR3 is CASSESGVGAYGYTF. The CDR3 DNA reads TGTGCCAGCAGTGAAAGTGGTGTAGGAGCCTATGGCTACACCTTC.

The V gene is TRBV19, the J gene TRBJ1-5; tentatively, D is TRBD1 (6 bases). The germline gives CDR1 LNHDA, CDR2 SQIVND (reference sequence). The V gene lost 6 bases and the J gene lost 6 bases, with 18 bases spanning the gap. The CDR3 totals 15 residues. CDR3 sequence reads: CASSPLTGSGQPQHF. The CDR3 region has the DNA TGTGCCAGTAGCCCTCTTACAGGGTCGGGTCAGCCCCAGCATTTT.

This rearrangement joins TRBV15 to TRBJ2-3; possible D gene TRBD1, 6 bases. The germline V gene encodes CDR1 LNHNV and CDR2 YYDKDF (reference sequence). This CDR3 has 17 amino acids. V was trimmed by 0 bases and J by 3 bases, leaving 16 bases between them. As DNA, the CDR3 is TGTGCCACCAGCAGAGATACGAAACAGGGATTTACAGATACGCAGTATTTT. This codes for CATSRDTKQGFTDTQYF.

CDR3 DNA: TGCAGCGTTGTTGGCAGGTCGGAGACCCAGTACTTC. As protein: CSVVGRSETQYF. V usage is TRBV29-1 and J usage is TRBJ2-5; D is uncertain. V was cut by 4 bases and J by 5 bases, with 11 bases left in between. This CDR3 is built from 12 residues. Germline lookup yields CDR1 SQVTM and CDR2 ANQGSEA.

V and J are TRBV9 and TRBJ2-2; 14 positions match TRBD2. V lost 2 bases to trimming and J lost 7 bases; unmatched junction nucleotides: 1. The CDR3 loop spans 15 amino acids. The germline V gene encodes CDR1 SGDLS and CDR2 YYNGEE. CDR3 sequence: CASSVGLAGVGELFF. The CDR3 nucleotides read TGTGCCAGCAGCGTGGGACTAGCGGGAGTCGGGGAGCTGTTTTTT. Variable domain in full (rest from reference TRBV9 and TRBJ2-2): DSGVTQTPKHLITATGQRVTLRCSPRSGDLSVYWYQQSLDQGLQFLIQYYNGEERAKGNILERFSAQQFPDLHSELNLSSLELGDSALYFCASSVGLAGVGELFFGEGSRLTVL.

This chain uses TRBV11-2 with TRBJ2-1; tentatively, D is TRBD1 (6 bases). CDR1 SGHAT and CDR2 FQNNGV come from the germline V gene. Trimming cost V 5 bases and J 9 bases, with 20 bases left between them. This CDR3 is built from 15 residues. CDR3 loop: CASSPGQQAAFEQFF. The CDR3 bases are TGTGCCAGCAGCCCAGGACAGCAAGCGGCTTTTGAGCAGTTCTTC. The entire variable domain, with the rest obtained from reference TRBV11-2 and TRBJ2-1, is as follows: EAGVAQSPRYKIIEKRQSVAFWCNPISGHATLYWYQQILGQGPKLLIQFQNNGVVDDSQLPKDRFSAERLKGVDSTLKIQPAKLEDSAVYLCASSPGQQAAFEQFFGPGTRLTVL.

The V and J genes are TRBV29-1 and TRBJ2-3; weak D call: TRBD2 (5 bases). V dropped 4 bases and J dropped 7 bases, with 9 bases sitting between them. Germline assignment: CDR1 SQVTM and CDR2 ANQGSEA. This CDR3 has 11 amino acids. This CDR3 is CSVVPGNTQYF. Written as DNA, the CDR3 is TGCAGCGTTGTCCCGGGGAATACGCAGTATTTT.

J is TRBJ2-3 and V is TRBV19, with D unclear. The V gene lost 4 bases and the J gene lost 0 bases, with 14 bases spanning the gap. Germline values: CDR1 LNHDA, CDR2 SQIVND (reference sequence). The CDR3 consists of 16 residues. The CDR3 DNA reads TGTGCCAGTAGTACCCCCCGGAGCTCTAGCACAGATACGCAGTATTTT. It codes for CASSTPRSSSTDTQYF.